This record looks at one TCR beta chain sequence and its context. V was clipped by 2 bases and J by 5 bases; unmatched bases: 13. CDR3 size: 17 residues. Germline V gene lookup returns CDR1 SGHRS and CDR2 YFSETQ. The sample belongs to a study of blood T cell repertoires in COVID-19. Method: immunoSEQ multiplex PCR; TCRdb's copy keeps in-frame clones and lacks some. This sample yields 55,000 or so clones, of which 79% are seen a single time; under 4% belongs to the top ten. The sample consisted of peripheral blood. This clonotype was sampled from a man in his 60s with acute or convalescent COVID-19. The chain is built from TRBV5-1 and TRBJ1-1, with 9 bases fitting TRBD1. CDR3 in amino acids: CASSLFGTGSGNTEAFF. CDR3 bases: TGCGCCAGCAGCTTATTTGGGACAGGGAGCGGGAATACTGAAGCTTTCTTT.